This T cell receptor beta chain emerged from a study of control samples from healthy donors and cancer patients. CDR1 and CDR2 from the germline V gene are MNHEY and SVGAGI. Trimming took off 5 bases at V and 3 bases at J, with 14 bases between the two ends. CDR3 length equals 14 residues. Profiling relied on immunoSEQ multiplex PCR, and the TCRdb table lists in-frame clones only, not all of them. The sample records about 190,000 clones, about 90% being singletons. The sequenced sample consisted of blood. This chain connects TRBV6-5 to TRBJ2-7; possibly TRBD1 for D (6 bases). The TCR comes from a man aged 25 to 40 in good health. The CDR3 protein is CASSPGAQIYEQYF. The CDR3 DNA sequence: TGTGCCAGCAGTCCAGGGGCACAGATCTACGAGCAGTACTTC.